The 29 T cell receptor beta chains in this list originate from one sample, sequenced in a study of control samples from healthy donors and cancer patients (dated by TCRdb to about 2020). The library relied on the immunoSEQ multiplex PCR assay. TCRdb stores this immuneACCESS table with in-frame sequences only. Part of the clones is absent; in the studies checked, under half of the shortfall reflects unresolved V genes, and no reason is known for the rest. The sample contains around 100,000 clones, around 92% of them found a single time. 2% to 2.5% of the sample lies in the top ten. Material: blood. The receptors derive from a woman aged 18-29 years in good health.

V gene TRBV4-3 combines with J gene TRBJ1-2, with D possibly being TRBD1 (5 bases). V shed 0 bases and J shed 7 bases, with 12 bases lying between them. Germline V lookup: CDR1 LGHNA, CDR2 YSLEER. CDR3 length equals 14 residues. The CDR3 protein is CASSQDEGIGGYTF. CDR3 DNA sequence: TGCGCCAGCAGCCAAGATGAGGGGATCGGTGGCTACACCTTC.

This rearrangement joins TRBV5-1 to TRBJ2-7; no clear D gene. V lost 1 base to trimming and J lost 2 bases, with 10 bases between them. The CDR3 has 14 amino acids. From germline, CDR1 is SGHRS and CDR2 YFSETQ. CDR3 protein: CASSLKGHPYEQYF. The CDR3 bases are TGCGCCAGCAGCTTGAAAGGGCATCCCTACGAGCAGTACTTC.

V is TRBV6-2 or TRBV6-3 and J is TRBJ2-3, with D unclear. Trimming shortened V by 2 bases and J by 3 bases, and 21 bases separated the two germline ends. Germline V gives CDR1 MNHEY, CDR2 SVGEGT. The CDR3 has 18 residues. This CDR3 reads CASSYLLDLLFVTDTQYF. The CDR3 DNA sequence: TGTGCCAGCAGTTACCTCCTAGACCTCCTTTTTGTAACAGATACGCAGTATTTT.

The CDR3 reads CASRRPGYEQYF. CDR3 nucleotides: TGTGCCAGCAGGCGCCCGGGCTACGAGCAGTACTTC. The chain recombines TRBV6-5 with TRBJ2-7, with D unclear. The germline gives CDR1 MNHEY, CDR2 SVGAGI. CDR3 size: 12 residues. Trimming took 6 bases from V and 3 from J, leaving 9 bases between them.

The chain employs TRBV24-1 and TRBJ2-1; the D gene could be TRBD1 or TRBD2 (5 bases each). This CDR3 contains 14 residues. Looked up from germline, CDR1 is KGHDR and CDR2 is SFDVKD. V lost 3 bases and J 5 bases, leaving 10 bases between the germline ends. The chain's CDR3 is CATSDRDRDNEQFF. For the CDR3, the DNA is TGTGCCACCAGTGATCGGGACCGCGACAATGAGCAGTTCTTC.

This chain links TRBV27 with TRBJ2-5; 12 nucleotides agree with TRBD2. Germline V CDR1 and CDR2: MNHEY, SMNVEV (reference sequence). V lost 3 bases to trimming and J lost 7 bases; unmatched junction nucleotides: 9. CDR3 length: 16 amino acids. The CDR3 DNA follows: TGTGCCAGCAGTTTCATTCGGACTAGCGGGATCGGGACCCAGTACTTC. Translation: CASSFIRTSGIGTQYF.

The chain couples TRBV29-1 to TRBJ2-7, with a weak D call TRBD1 (6 bases). V was trimmed by 4 bases and J by 5 bases, leaving 12 bases between them. The CDR3 runs 12 residues. Germline loops: CDR1 SQVTM, CDR2 ANQGSEA. The CDR3 region is CSVGDIGNEQYF. CDR3 coding DNA: TGCAGCGTTGGGGACATCGGGAACGAGCAGTACTTC.

CDR3 in DNA: TGTGCCAGCAGCTCAGACAGGGACCATGAGCAGTTCTTC. This translates into CASSSDRDHEQFF. This chain connects TRBV7-2 to TRBJ2-1, with TRBD1 identical over 7 bases. V dropped 4 bases and J dropped 8; count of bases not matched to a gene: 5. Germline V gene data show CDR1 as SGHTA and CDR2 as FQGNSA. This CDR3 has 13 amino acids.

The chain links TRBV19 to TRBJ2-2; TRBD2 aligns across 14 bases. V lost 5 bases, J lost 6 bases, and 5 bases stayed unmatched. The CDR3 extends over 16 amino acids. Germline V gene lookup returns CDR1 LNHDA and CDR2 SQIVND (reference sequence). The DNA for the CDR3 is TGTGCCAGTAGTCCCCGACTAGCGGGGGGGGCCGGGGAGCTGTTTTTT. Protein sequence: CASSPRLAGGAGELFF.

This chain uses TRBV7-8 with TRBJ1-6; D unclear. With 2 bases removed from V and 5 bases from J, the gap between germline ends came to 16 bases. Germline V lookup: CDR1 SGHVS, CDR2 FQNEAQ. The CDR3 runs 17 residues. This CDR3 is CASSLSPGTAHNSPLHF. The CDR3 DNA follows: TGTGCCAGCAGCTTAAGCCCGGGAACAGCCCATAATTCACCCCTCCACTTT.

This sequence joins TRBV4-3 and TRBJ1-4, with 10 bases identical to TRBD1. V shed 3 bases, J shed 7 bases, and the junction held 5 bases outside the gene matches. CDR3 length: 15 residues. CDR1 is LGHNA, CDR2 YSLEER, per germline. The chain's CDR3 is CASSQDGTGAEKLFF. Written as DNA, the CDR3 is TGCGCCAGCAGCCAGGACGGGACAGGGGCTGAAAAACTGTTTTTT.

This sequence joins TRBV9 and TRBJ2-2; 10 nucleotides agree with TRBD2. CDR1 is SGDLS and CDR2 is YYNGEE in the germline V gene. The V and J ends lost 5 bases and 5 bases, in that order; junction bases with no gene match: 6. The CDR3 covers 15 residues. CDR3 nucleotide sequence: TGTGCCAGCAGTGCTAGCGGGAGCGAGACCGGGGAGCTGTTTTTT. It specifies CASSASGSETGELFF.

Concerning this clone itself: The sample has other DNA sequences that encode this CDR3 too. The chain recombines TRBV4-3 with TRBJ2-1, with 12 bases fitting TRBD2. The length of the CDR3 is 16 residues. Germline V gene sequence: CDR1 LGHNA, CDR2 YSLEER. With V trimmed by 0 bases and J by 4 bases, 1 base remained unmatched. The CDR3 spells CASSQDGLAGYNEQFF. CDR3 coding DNA: TGCGCCAGCAGCCAAGACGGACTAGCGGGATACAATGAGCAGTTCTTC.

The chain uses TRBV24-1 and TRBJ1-2; TRBD1 matches at 9 bases. The V gene end was trimmed by 4 bases and the J gene end by 8 bases; junction bases not matched to a gene: 7. The CDR3 loop spans 14 amino acids. The V gene's germline CDR1 is KGHDR and CDR2 SFDVKD. Here the CDR3 reads CATSDRDRARGYTF. As DNA, the CDR3 is TGTGCCACCAGTGACAGGGACAGGGCTAGGGGCTACACCTTC.

The rearrangement joins TRBV28 to TRBJ1-5; D unclear. Per germline, CDR1 MDHEN and CDR2 SYDVKM. V was pared by 3 bases and J by 9 bases, with 12 bases between. The CDR3 is made up of 13 amino acids. CDR3 sequence: CASSFGPRPPQHF. CDR3 coding DNA: TGTGCCAGCAGTTTTGGTCCTCGGCCGCCCCAGCATTTT.

The V gene is TRBV12-5, the J gene TRBJ2-3; 10 bases fit TRBD1. With V trimmed by 7 bases and J by 2 bases, 21 bases remained unmatched. The CDR3 is 20 amino acids. The germline V gene encodes CDR1 LGHNT and CDR2 FRNRAP. Here the CDR3 reads CASAPRDRGLRFHNTDTQYF. As DNA, the CDR3 is TGTGCTAGTGCCCCCCGAGACAGGGGGCTTCGCTTCCATAACACAGATACGCAGTATTTT.

The chain combines TRBV9 with TRBJ2-7; D possibly corresponds to TRBD2 (6 bases). This CDR3 contains 14 residues. V lost 0 bases to trimming and J lost 6 bases, with 13 bases between them. Germline CDR1 reads SGDLS; CDR2 reads YYNGEE. In DNA, the CDR3 is TGTGCCAGCAGCGTAGCTGCGGGAACTCGCGAGCAGTACTTC. Amino acid sequence: CASSVAAGTREQYF. The full variable domain, its missing parts supplied by reference TRBV9 and TRBJ2-7, is DSGVTQTPKHLITATGQRVTLRCSPRSGDLSVYWYQQSLDQGLQFLIQYYNGEERAKGNILERFSAQQFPDLHSELNLSSLELGDSALYFCASSVAAGTREQYFGPGTRLTVT.

V is TRBV30 and J is TRBJ2-1; tentatively, D is TRBD2 (5 bases). The CDR3 has 12 amino acids. Between the trimmed V and J ends, which lost 0 bases and 10 bases, there was a span of 10 bases. Looked up from germline, CDR1 is GTSNPN and CDR2 is SVGIG (reference sequence). The DNA of the CDR3 is TGTGCCTGGAGTGTAGGTGGCGGGGAGCAGTTCTTC. This encodes CAWSVGGGEQFF.

The chain employs TRBV6-4 and TRBJ1-1, with TRBD1 matching 9 bases. Trimming took 5 bases from V and 0 from J; bases not matched to a gene: 4. Germline CDR1 is MRHNA and CDR2 is SNTAGT. CDR3 size: 15 residues. The CDR3, as DNA: TGTGCCAGCAGTCGACAGGGGGGATTGAACACTGAAGCTTTCTTT. It is translated as CASSRQGGLNTEAFF.

The CDR3 region has the DNA TGTGCCAGCAGTCCGCCCACCGGGGAGCTGTTTTTT. Protein: CASSPPTGELFF. The rearrangement joins TRBV6-5 to TRBJ2-2, with no clear D. The CDR3 sequence is 12 residues long. Trimming stripped 5 bases from V and 4 bases from J, with 5 bases between. Germline V gene data show CDR1 as MNHEY and CDR2 as SVGAGI.

The chain is built from TRBV4-2 and TRBJ2-1; 8 bases align to TRBD2. CDR1 LGHNA and CDR2 YNFKEQ come from the germline V gene. The CDR3 is made up of 22 amino acids. Losses at the gene ends were 3 bases for V and 1 base for J; bases not matched to a gene: 23. In DNA form, the CDR3 reads TGTGCCAGCAGCCAGGATTCCTGGCAAACCTTGTCCCGGGGGGGGTCCTACAATGAGCAGTTCTTC. Its protein is CASSQDSWQTLSRGGSYNEQFF.

The chain is built from TRBV9 and TRBJ2-7; the D is unclear. Germline-derived CDR1 and CDR2 are SGDLS and YYNGEE. This CDR3 comprises 14 residues. V was clipped by 0 bases and J by 0 bases, with 7 bases between them. The CDR3, as DNA: TGTGCCAGCAGCGTAGGAGACCGCTCCTACGAGCAGTACTTC. Translation gives CASSVGDRSYEQYF.

The CDR3 coding sequence is TGTGCCAGCAGCCAAGAGACACTATCTAACTATGGCTACACCTTC. It encodes CASSQETLSNYGYTF. The V call is TRBV3-1 (or the pseudogene TRBV3-2), the J call TRBJ1-2; D is unclear. The CDR3 covers 15 residues. Trimming took 0 bases from V and 0 from J, leaving 8 bases between them. CDR1 and CDR2 (germline): LGHDT, YNNKEL (reference sequence).

The chain is built from TRBV11-3 and TRBJ1-3; D gene unclear. There are 18 residues in the CDR3. V was clipped by 0 bases and J by 1 base, with 16 bases between them. The germline V gene has CDR1 SGHNT and CDR2 YENEEA. CDR3 nucleotides: TGTGCCAGCAGCTTAGATCGGTTTTTGTGGGAGTCTGGAAACACCATATATTTT. This encodes CASSLDRFLWESGNTIYF.

The chain combines TRBV19 with TRBJ1-2; D is uncertain. CDR3 length: 12 residues. The ends were cut back, 5 bases at V and 4 bases at J, with 8 bases in the middle. Germline V CDR1 and CDR2: LNHDA, SQIVND (reference sequence). The CDR3 sequence is CASSLQSYGYTF. The CDR3 DNA follows: TGTGCCAGTAGTTTGCAGAGCTATGGCTACACCTTC.

The chain recombines TRBV4-2 with TRBJ1-2; D not certain. Germline V lookup: CDR1 LGHNA, CDR2 YNFKEQ. V lost 1 base, J lost 9 bases, and 9 bases lay in between. The CDR3 has 12 amino acids. The CDR3 DNA reads TGTGCCAGCAGCCAAGGGGTAGACCGCTACACCTTC. Translated, it gives CASSQGVDRYTF.

Here the CDR3 DNA reads TGTGCCAGCAGCCATTCGGCGGAGGCCAATGAGCAGTTCTTC. As protein: CASSHSAEANEQFF. The V call is TRBV3-1 (or the pseudogene TRBV3-2), the J call TRBJ2-1; tentative D call: TRBD2 (5 bases). The CDR3 runs to 14 residues. The V end was cut by 3 bases, the J end by 6 bases, with 12 bases between. The germline gives CDR1 LGHDT, CDR2 YNNKEL (reference sequence).

The J gene is TRBJ2-1, the V gene TRBV7-9, with D uncertain. Germline values: CDR1 SEHNR, CDR2 FQNEAQ (reference sequence). Between the trimmed V and J ends, which lost 2 bases and 3 bases, there was a span of 5 bases. This CDR3 comprises 13 residues. This chain's CDR3 is CASSLSSYNEQFF. DNA for the CDR3: TGTGCCAGCAGCTTAAGTAGCTACAATGAGCAGTTCTTC.

The gene calls are TRBV30 and TRBJ2-1; no reliable D call. The CDR3 spans 13 residues. In germline, CDR1 is GTSNPN, CDR2 SVGIG (reference sequence). V shed 2 bases and J shed 6 bases, with 11 bases lying between them. For the CDR3, the DNA is TGTGCCTGGAGTCGGTTGGTTTTCAATGAGCAGTTCTTC. As protein: CAWSRLVFNEQFF. Complete variable domain (other parts from reference TRBV30 and TRBJ2-1): SQTIHQWPATLVQPVGSPLSLECTVEGTSNPNLYWYRQAAGRGLQLLFYSVGIGQISSEVPQNLSASRPQDRQFILSSKKLLLSDSGFYLCAWSRLVFNEQFFGPGTRLTVL.